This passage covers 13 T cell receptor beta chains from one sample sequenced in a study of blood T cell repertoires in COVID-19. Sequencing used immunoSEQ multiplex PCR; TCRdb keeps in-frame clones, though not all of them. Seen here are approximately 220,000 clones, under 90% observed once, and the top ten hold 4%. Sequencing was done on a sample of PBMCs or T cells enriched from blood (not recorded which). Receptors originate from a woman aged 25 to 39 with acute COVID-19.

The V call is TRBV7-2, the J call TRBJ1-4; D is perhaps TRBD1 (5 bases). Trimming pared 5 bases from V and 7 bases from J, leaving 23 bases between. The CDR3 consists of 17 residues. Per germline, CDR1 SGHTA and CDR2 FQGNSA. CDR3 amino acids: CASSPRPQVPQGEKLFF. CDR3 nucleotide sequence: TGTGCCAGCAGCCCCCGCCCACAGGTTCCCCAGGGTGAAAAACTGTTTTTT.

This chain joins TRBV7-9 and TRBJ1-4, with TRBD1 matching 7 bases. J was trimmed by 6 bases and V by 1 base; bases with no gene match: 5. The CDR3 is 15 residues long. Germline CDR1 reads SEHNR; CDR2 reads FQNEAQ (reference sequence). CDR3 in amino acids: CASSLEATGYEKLFF. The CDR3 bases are TGTGCCAGCAGCTTAGAAGCGACAGGGTATGAAAAACTGTTTTTT.

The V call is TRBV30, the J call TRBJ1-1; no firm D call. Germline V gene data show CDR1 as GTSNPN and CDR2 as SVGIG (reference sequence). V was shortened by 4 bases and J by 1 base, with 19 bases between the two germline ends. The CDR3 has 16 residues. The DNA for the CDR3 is TGTGCCTGGACCCGAAGGTTCTGGGCCCCGAACACTGAAGCTTTCTTT. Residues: CAWTRRFWAPNTEAFF. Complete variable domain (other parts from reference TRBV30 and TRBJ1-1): SQTIHQWPATLVQPVGSPLSLECTVEGTSNPNLYWYRQAAGRGLQLLFYSVGIGQISSEVPQNLSASRPQDRQFILSSKKLLLSDSGFYLCAWTRRFWAPNTEAFFGQGTRLTVV.

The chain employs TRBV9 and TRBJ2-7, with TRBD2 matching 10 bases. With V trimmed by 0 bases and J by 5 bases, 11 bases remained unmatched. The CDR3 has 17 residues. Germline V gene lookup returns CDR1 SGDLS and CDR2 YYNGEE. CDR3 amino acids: CASSVEGSGGAVHEQYF. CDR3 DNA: TGTGCCAGCAGCGTAGAGGGAAGCGGGGGGGCAGTCCACGAGCAGTACTTC. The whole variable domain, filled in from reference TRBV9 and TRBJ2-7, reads DSGVTQTPKHLITATGQRVTLRCSPRSGDLSVYWYQQSLDQGLQFLIQYYNGEERAKGNILERFSAQQFPDLHSELNLSSLELGDSALYFCASSVEGSGGAVHEQYFGPGTRLTVT.

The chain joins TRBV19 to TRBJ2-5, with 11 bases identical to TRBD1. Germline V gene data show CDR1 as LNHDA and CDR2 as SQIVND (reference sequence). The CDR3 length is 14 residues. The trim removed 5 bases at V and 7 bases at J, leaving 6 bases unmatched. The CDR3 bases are TGTGCCAGTAGTCCCGGGACAGGGGGTCGGACCCAGTACTTC. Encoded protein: CASSPGTGGRTQYF.

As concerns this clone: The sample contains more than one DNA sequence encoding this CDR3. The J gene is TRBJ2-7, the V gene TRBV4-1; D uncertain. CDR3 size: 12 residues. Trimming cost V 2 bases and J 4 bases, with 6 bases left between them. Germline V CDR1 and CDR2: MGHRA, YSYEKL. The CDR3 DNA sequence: TGCGCCAGCAGCCAAAACTCGTACGAGCAGTACTTC. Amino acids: CASSQNSYEQYF.

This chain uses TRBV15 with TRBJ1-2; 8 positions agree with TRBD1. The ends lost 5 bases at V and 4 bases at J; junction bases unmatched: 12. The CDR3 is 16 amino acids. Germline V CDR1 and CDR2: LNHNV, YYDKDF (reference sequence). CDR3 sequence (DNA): TGTGCCACCAGCGAGGGGGGACAGGTGGGACCCTATGGCTACACCTTC. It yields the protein CATSEGGQVGPYGYTF. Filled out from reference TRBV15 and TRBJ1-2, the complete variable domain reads DAMVIQNPRYQVTQFGKPVTLSCSQTLNHNVMYWYQQKSSQAPKLLFHYYDKDFNNEADTPDNFQSRRPNTSFCFLDIRSPGLGDTAMYLCATSEGGQVGPYGYTFGSGTRLTVV.

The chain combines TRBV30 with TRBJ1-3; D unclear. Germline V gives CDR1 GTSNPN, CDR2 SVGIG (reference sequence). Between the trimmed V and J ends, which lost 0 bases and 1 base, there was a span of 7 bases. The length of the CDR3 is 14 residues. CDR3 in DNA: TGTGCCTGGAGTGTACCCGGGTCTGGAAACACCATATATTTT. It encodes CAWSVPGSGNTIYF.

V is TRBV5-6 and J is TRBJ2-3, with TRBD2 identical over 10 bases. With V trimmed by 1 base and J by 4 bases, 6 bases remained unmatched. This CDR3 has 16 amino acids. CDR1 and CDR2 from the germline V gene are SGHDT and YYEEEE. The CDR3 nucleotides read TGTGCCAGCAGCTTGTCAGCGGGGGGGCCCGCAGATACGCAGTATTTT. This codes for CASSLSAGGPADTQYF. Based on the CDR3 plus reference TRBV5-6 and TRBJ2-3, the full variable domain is DAGVTQSPTHLIKTRGQQVTLRCSPKSGHDTVSWYQQALGQGPQFIFQYYEEEERQRGNFPDRFSGHQFPNYSSELNVNALLLGDSALYLCASSLSAGGPADTQYFGPGTRLTVL.

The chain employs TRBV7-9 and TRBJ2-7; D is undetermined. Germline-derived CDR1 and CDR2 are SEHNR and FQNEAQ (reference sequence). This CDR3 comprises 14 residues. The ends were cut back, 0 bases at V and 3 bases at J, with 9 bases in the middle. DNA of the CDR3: TGTGCCAGCAGCTTAGCCAGCGAAGACTACGAGCAGTACTTC. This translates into CASSLASEDYEQYF.

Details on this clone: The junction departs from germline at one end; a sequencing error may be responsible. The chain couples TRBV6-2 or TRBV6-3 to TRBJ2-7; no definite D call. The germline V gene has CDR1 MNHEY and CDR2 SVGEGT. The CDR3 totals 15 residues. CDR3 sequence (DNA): TGTGCCAGTAGTTTTGATGAGGCCCCCTCCGGCGAGCAGTACTTC. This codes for CASSFDEAPSGEQYF.

CDR3 coding DNA: TGTGCCAGCAGTTACATGGGGGCGCCTACCTACGAGCAGTACTTC. Translating it yields CASSYMGAPTYEQYF. The chain links TRBV6-2 or TRBV6-3 to TRBJ2-7, with D possibly being TRBD1 (6 bases). The germline gives CDR1 MNHEY, CDR2 SVGEGT. The CDR3 has 15 residues. Deletions cut 2 bases from V and 2 bases from J, with 13 bases between.

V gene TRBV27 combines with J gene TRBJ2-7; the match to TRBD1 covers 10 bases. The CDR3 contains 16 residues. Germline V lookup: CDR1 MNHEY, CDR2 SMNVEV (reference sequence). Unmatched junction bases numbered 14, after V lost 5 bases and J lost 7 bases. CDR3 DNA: TGTGCCAGCAGTCCTCATCCCGGACAGGGGGATCTTGAGCAGTACTTC. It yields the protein CASSPHPGQGDLEQYF.